This T cell receptor beta chain was obtained from a study of T cell responses to AZD1222 COVID-19 vaccine. The repertoire was sequenced with immunoSEQ multiplex PCR; TCRdb's copy has only in-frame clones and lacks some. Seen here are about 93,000 clones, around 87% observed once, and the top ten hold about 2.7%. Germline loops: CDR1 SGHNT, CDR2 YYREEE (reference sequence). Trimming shortened V by 3 bases and J by 2 bases, and 17 bases separated the two germline ends. The CDR3 covers 16 residues. As for this clone: No antigen is known for it.

Whether given at about 4 or about 12 weeks, second doses were pooled. Points from the study as a whole: Repertoires were collected only later (after the peak T cell response had occurred). Reports say nearly half of spike-specific TCRs go after unmutated variant regions.

Sample: peripheral blood, taken 28 days after the second AZD1222 dose. The sequence came from an adult who received the AZD1222 COVID-19 vaccine. This chain uses TRBV5-4 with TRBJ1-2, with D perhaps matching TRBD1 (6 bases). The CDR3 sequence is CASSSRTLDRNYGYTF. CDR3 coding DNA: TGTGCCAGCAGCTCGAGGACACTGGACAGAAACTATGGCTACACCTTC.